A selection of T cell receptor beta chains follows, all from one sample in a study of radiation and T cells in renal cell carcinoma. Clones were read by immunoSEQ multiplex PCR, and TCRdb kept only the in-frame ones, dropping some. This sample yields more than 100,000 clones, of which more than 75% are seen a single time; more than 5% belongs to the top ten. The sequenced sample was blood, obtained from a patient whose treatment included radiotherapy and nephrectomy. All receptors derive from a woman between 65 and 79 years old with renal cell carcinoma. CDR3s include the opening cysteine and the closing phenylalanine or tryptophan. The order of the fields is V gene, J gene, clone size, D gene, CDR3 DNA, CDR3 protein. A D gene is named only where the DNA matches it firmly. The size entry is marked missing in some rows and otherwise reads once, few, many or a size class.

V gene: TRBV28
J gene: TRBJ1-3
clone size: .
D gene: TRBD1
CDR3 DNA: TGTGCCAGCAGGACAGGGGGTATCGGAAACACCATATATTTT
CDR3 protein: CASRTGGIGNTIYF

V gene: TRBV6-6
J gene: TRBJ2-7
clone size: .
D gene: .
CDR3 DNA: TGTGCCAGCCAGGAGAGCTACGAGCAGTACTTC
CDR3 protein: CASQESYEQYF

V gene: TRBV5-4
J gene: TRBJ2-7
clone size: few
D gene: TRBD1
CDR3 DNA: TGTGCCAGCAGCCCCAACAGGGGGAGGTACGAGCAGTACTTC
CDR3 protein: CASSPNRGRYEQYF

V gene: TRBV27
J gene: TRBJ2-7
clone size: .
D gene: TRBD1
CDR3 DNA: TGTGCCAGCAGTTTGACCGGGACAGGGGGGCCCTACGAGCAGTACTTC
CDR3 protein: CASSLTGTGGPYEQYF

V gene: TRBV15
J gene: TRBJ2-5
clone size: .
D gene: .
CDR3 DNA: TGTGCCACCAGCCTAATTCAGGGGCGGGAGACCCAGTACTTC
CDR3 protein: CATSLIQGRETQYF

V gene: TRBV7-6
J gene: TRBJ1-1
clone size: .
D gene: .
CDR3 DNA: TGTGCCAGCAGCTTAGGCACGAACACTGAAGCTTTCTTT
CDR3 protein: CASSLGTNTEAFF

V gene: TRBV5-1
J gene: TRBJ1-2
clone size: .
D gene: .
CDR3 DNA: TGCGCCAGCAGCTACGGCTCTAACTATGGCTACACCTTC
CDR3 protein: CASSYGSNYGYTF

V gene: TRBV5-4
J gene: TRBJ2-3
clone size: .
D gene: .
CDR3 DNA: TGTGCCAGCAGCCCCCCGGGCCGAACTACAGATACGCAGTATTTT
CDR3 protein: CASSPPGRTTDTQYF

V gene: TRBV4-1
J gene: TRBJ1-1
clone size: few
D gene: TRBD1
CDR3 DNA: TGCGCCAGCAGCCTCGGACAGGGGAACACTGAAGCTTTCTTT
CDR3 protein: CASSLGQGNTEAFF

V gene: TRBV4-1
J gene: TRBJ1-1
clone size: .
D gene: TRBD1
CDR3 DNA: TGCGCCAGCAGCCAACAGGACAGGGGGCACACTGAAGCTTTCTTT
CDR3 protein: CASSQQDRGHTEAFF

V gene: TRBV7-2
J gene: TRBJ1-1
clone size: .
D gene: .
CDR3 DNA: TGTGCCAGCAGCTCTAAACGGGTGGGAACTGAAGCTTTCTTT
CDR3 protein: CASSSKRVGTEAFF

V gene: TRBV7-2
J gene: TRBJ2-7
clone size: .
D gene: .
CDR3 DNA: TGTGCCAGCAGCTCGACCCTAGGGGGGAAGGAGTACTTC
CDR3 protein: CASSSTLGGKEYF

V gene: TRBV28
J gene: TRBJ2-5
clone size: .
D gene: .
CDR3 DNA: TGTGCCAGCAGCGACGGTCGGACCCAGTACTTC
CDR3 protein: CASSDGRTQYF

V gene: TRBV11-3
J gene: TRBJ2-1
clone size: .
D gene: .
CDR3 DNA: TGTGCCAGCAGCCCTAGCCCCCAAATGAATGAGCAGTTCTTC
CDR3 protein: CASSPSPQMNEQFF

V gene: TRBV10-3
J gene: TRBJ2-3
clone size: .
D gene: .
CDR3 DNA: TGTGCCATCAGCGCGCGAATGGGAGATACGCAGTATTTT
CDR3 protein: CAISARMGDTQYF

V gene: TRBV7-8
J gene: TRBJ2-3
clone size: .
D gene: .
CDR3 DNA: TGTGCCAGCAGCTTCGTACTGGGGGCAGGAGGGACAGATACGCAGTATTTT
CDR3 protein: CASSFVLGAGGTDTQYF

V gene: TRBV4-1
J gene: TRBJ2-5
clone size: .
D gene: .
CDR3 DNA: TGCGCCAGCAGCCAGATCGCCTCGGAGGAGGGGGCGTTTGGGGAGACCCAGTACTTC
CDR3 protein: CASSQIASEEGAFGETQYF

V gene: TRBV7-2
J gene: TRBJ2-2
clone size: .
D gene: .
CDR3 DNA: TGTGCCAGCACCCTTAGGAGAGGCTTTACAGGGGAGCTGTTTTTT
CDR3 protein: CASTLRRGFTGELFF

V gene: TRBV29-1
J gene: TRBJ2-2
clone size: .
D gene: .
CDR3 DNA: TGCAGCGTCCATAGCGCCGGGGAGCTGTTTTTT
CDR3 protein: CSVHSAGELFF

V gene: TRBV7-2
J gene: TRBJ1-5
clone size: .
D gene: .
CDR3 DNA: TGTGCCAGCAGCCCAGGACCCCTCAGCAATCAGCCCCAGCATTTT
CDR3 protein: CASSPGPLSNQPQHF

V gene: TRBV5-4
J gene: TRBJ2-3
clone size: .
D gene: .
CDR3 DNA: TGTGCCAGCAGCTTGAAGGGGACGGCCGGCACAGATACGCAGTATTTT
CDR3 protein: CASSLKGTAGTDTQYF

V gene: TRBV5-1
J gene: TRBJ1-5
clone size: .
D gene: .
CDR3 DNA: TGCGCCAGCAAGTTTACGGGGGATAGCAATCAGCCCCAGCATTTT
CDR3 protein: CASKFTGDSNQPQHF

V gene: TRBV11-2
J gene: TRBJ2-1
clone size: .
D gene: .
CDR3 DNA: TGTGCCAGCAGCTTCAGGGGGGCATACAATGAGCAGTTCTTC
CDR3 protein: CASSFRGAYNEQFF

V gene: TRBV7-2
J gene: TRBJ1-4
clone size: .
D gene: .
CDR3 DNA: TGTGCCAGCAGCCCCGCCCGGGGTCTGTTTTTT
CDR3 protein: CASSPARGLFF

V gene: TRBV19
J gene: TRBJ2-1
clone size: .
D gene: .
CDR3 DNA: TGTGCCAGTAGCGCCGAAGCGGGCGTCAACAATGAGCAGTTCTTC
CDR3 protein: CASSAEAGVNNEQFF

V gene: TRBV6-1
J gene: TRBJ1-1
clone size: .
D gene: .
CDR3 DNA: TGTGCCAGCAGTGCGGGGTGGGGGAACACTGAAGCTTTCTTT
CDR3 protein: CASSAGWGNTEAFF

V gene: TRBV27
J gene: TRBJ1-1
clone size: few
D gene: TRBD1
CDR3 DNA: TGTGCCAGCAAAAGGGGACAGGGGAACACTGAAGCTTTCTTT
CDR3 protein: CASKRGQGNTEAFF

V gene: TRBV9
J gene: TRBJ2-1
clone size: .
D gene: TRBD2
CDR3 DNA: TGTGCCAGCAGCGTCTCAGCGGGGGGGCCACGTGAGCAGTTCTTC
CDR3 protein: CASSVSAGGPREQFF

V gene: TRBV18
J gene: TRBJ1-2
clone size: .
D gene: TRBD1
CDR3 DNA: TGTGCCAGCTCACCGGGACAGGGTTTGCCCTACACCTTC
CDR3 protein: CASSPGQGLPYTF

V gene: TRBV4-3
J gene: TRBJ1-1
clone size: .
D gene: .
CDR3 DNA: TGCGCCAGCTCGAGGGCGGTCAACACTGAAGCTTTCTTT
CDR3 protein: CASSRAVNTEAFF

V gene: TRBV5-1
J gene: TRBJ2-7
clone size: once
D gene: .
CDR3 DNA: TGCGCCAGCAGCTTCCTCTACGAGCAGTACTTC
CDR3 protein: CASSFLYEQYF

V gene: TRBV4-2
J gene: TRBJ2-1
clone size: .
D gene: .
CDR3 DNA: TGTGCCAGCAGCCAAGTCCTTCCGGGGGGCCCTACTGTTGAGCAGTTCTTC
CDR3 protein: CASSQVLPGGPTVEQFF

V gene: TRBV15
J gene: TRBJ2-6
clone size: .
D gene: TRBD2
CDR3 DNA: TGTGCCACCAGCAGAGAGGGACGGGGGGACTCTGGGGCCAACGTCCTGACTTTC
CDR3 protein: CATSREGRGDSGANVLTF

V gene: TRBV5-1
J gene: TRBJ1-1
clone size: .
D gene: .
CDR3 DNA: TGCGCCAGCAGCGGGGGGCTTGTAGGTACTGAAGCTTTCTTT
CDR3 protein: CASSGGLVGTEAFF

V gene: TRBV19
J gene: TRBJ1-2
clone size: .
D gene: TRBD1
CDR3 DNA: TGTGCCAGTACCACCGGACAGGGCTATGGCTACACCTTC
CDR3 protein: CASTTGQGYGYTF

V gene: TRBV29-1
J gene: TRBJ1-1
clone size: .
D gene: TRBD1
CDR3 DNA: TGCAGCGTTGCAGTCGGGACAGGCCAAAAGAAAGCTTTCTTT
CDR3 protein: CSVAVGTGQKKAFF

V gene: TRBV7-8
J gene: TRBJ2-3
clone size: once
D gene: TRBD1
CDR3 DNA: TGTGCCAGCAGCTCTTACCGGGACAGGGAAGATACGCAGTATTTT
CDR3 protein: CASSSYRDREDTQYF

V gene: TRBV2
J gene: TRBJ2-1
clone size: few
D gene: TRBD1
CDR3 DNA: TGTGCCAGCACCCGAGAGAAGGGGGCCGCGTTCAATGAGCAGTTCTTC
CDR3 protein: CASTREKGAAFNEQFF

V gene: TRBV29-1
J gene: TRBJ1-1
clone size: .
D gene: .
CDR3 DNA: TGCAGCGTCGAGGAGAGAACCACTGAAGCTTTCTTT
CDR3 protein: CSVEERTTEAFF

V gene: TRBV7-6
J gene: TRBJ2-7
clone size: .
D gene: .
CDR3 DNA: TGTGCCAGCAGTTTGACAGCTTTCTCCTACGAGCAGTACTTC
CDR3 protein: CASSLTAFSYEQYF

V gene: TRBV27
J gene: TRBJ2-7
clone size: .
D gene: TRBD2
CDR3 DNA: TGTGCCAGCAGTTCCCCCGCACTAGCGGGGGGCCATTACGAGCAGTACTTC
CDR3 protein: CASSSPALAGGHYEQYF

V gene: TRBV11-2
J gene: TRBJ1-3
clone size: once
D gene: .
CDR3 DNA: TGTGCCAGCAGCTTTAAACCGGGACTCCGGGGCACCATATATTTT
CDR3 protein: CASSFKPGLRGTIYF

V gene: TRBV5-6
J gene: TRBJ1-5
clone size: .
D gene: .
CDR3 DNA: TGTGCCAGCAGCTTGGGCCGGAGCGACAATCAGCCCCAGCATTTT
CDR3 protein: CASSLGRSDNQPQHF

V gene: TRBV29-1
J gene: TRBJ2-7
clone size: .
D gene: TRBD1
CDR3 DNA: TGCAGCGTTCGGGACAGTGAATACGAGCAGTACTTC
CDR3 protein: CSVRDSEYEQYF